This paragraph reports one T cell receptor (beta chain). Its antigen is still unknown. This CDR3 is 15 amino acids long. With 1 base removed from V and 4 bases from J, the gap between germline ends came to 13 bases. Germline-derived CDR1 and CDR2 are SEHNR and FQNEAQ (reference sequence). The sample belongs to a study of somatic mutations in cytotoxic T cells in rheumatoid arthritis. Background on the study: T-cell populations stained with V beta antibodies were in some cases flow-sorted at nearly 100% purity, including V beta1+ cells that were sequenced for TCRB. Study observations and caveats: For about an eighth of the roughly 60 patients, a single CD8+ clone accounted for more than 20% of CD8+ cells. Rheumatoid arthritis patients and age-matched healthy controls showed no significant difference in CD8+ T-cell clonality. Age-dependent increases in CD8+ clonality occurred in rheumatoid arthritis patients but not in healthy controls.

Sequencing was performed with immunoSEQ multiplex PCR; in TCRdb, only in-frame clones are kept and a portion is missing. The table records 11,000 or so clones, roughly 73% of them present only once. Source material: CD8+ T cells sorted from blood. The V and J genes are TRBV7-9 and TRBJ1-1; no clear D gene. The sequence derives from a man in his 60s in good health. In nucleotides, the CDR3 is TGTGCCAGCAGCTTAGGGGCGTCGACTGTCACTGAAGCTTTCTTT. Protein: CASSLGASTVTEAFF.